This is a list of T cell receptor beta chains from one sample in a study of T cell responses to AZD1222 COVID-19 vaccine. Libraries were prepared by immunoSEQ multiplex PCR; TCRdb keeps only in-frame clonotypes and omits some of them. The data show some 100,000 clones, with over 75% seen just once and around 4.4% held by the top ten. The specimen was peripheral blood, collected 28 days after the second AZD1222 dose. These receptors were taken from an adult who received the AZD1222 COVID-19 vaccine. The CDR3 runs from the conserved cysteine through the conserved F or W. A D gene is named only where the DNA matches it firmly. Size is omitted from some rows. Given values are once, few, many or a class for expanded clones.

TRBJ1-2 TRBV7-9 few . CASISGREAGGYTF TGTGCCAGCATCTCCGGGAGGGAGGCGGGAGGCTACACCTTC
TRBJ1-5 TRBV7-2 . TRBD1 CASSLGQSYQPQHF TGTGCCAGCAGCCTGGGACAGTCTTATCAGCCCCAGCATTTT
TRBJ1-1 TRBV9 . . CASSVAAGRGNTEAFF TGTGCCAGCAGCGTAGCCGCTGGGAGGGGAAACACTGAAGCTTTCTTT
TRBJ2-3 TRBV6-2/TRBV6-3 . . CASSYVGIAGTDTQYF TGTGCCAGCAGTTACGTTGGGATAGCCGGCACAGATACGCAGTATTTT
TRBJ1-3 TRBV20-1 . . CSASKISGNTIYF TGCAGTGCTAGTAAGATCTCTGGAAACACCATATATTTT
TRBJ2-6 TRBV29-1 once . CSVSARESGANVLTF TGCAGCGTTTCCGCGAGGGAGTCTGGGGCCAACGTCCTGACTTTC
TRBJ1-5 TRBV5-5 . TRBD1 CASSLAQGIRPQHF TGTGCCAGCAGCTTGGCACAGGGGATTCGGCCCCAGCATTTT
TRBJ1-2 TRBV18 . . CASSTDLGYGYTF TGTGCCAGCTCAACTGATTTGGGCTATGGCTACACCTTC
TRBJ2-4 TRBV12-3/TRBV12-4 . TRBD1 CASRGQGKNIQYF TGTGCCAGCAGGGGACAGGGGAAAAACATTCAGTACTTC
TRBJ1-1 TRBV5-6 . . CASSFRSSMNTEAFF TGTGCCAGCAGCTTCAGAAGCAGCATGAACACTGAAGCTTTCTTT
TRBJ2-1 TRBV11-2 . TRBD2 CASSSLAGGQYNEQFF TGTGCCAGCAGCTCCCTGGCGGGGGGTCAGTACAATGAGCAGTTCTTC
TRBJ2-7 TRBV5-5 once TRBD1 CASSARDRGSYEQYF TGTGCCAGCAGCGCCCGGGACAGGGGCTCCTACGAGCAGTACTTC
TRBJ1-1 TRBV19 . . CASSADGGRYTEAFF TGTGCCAGTAGTGCCGACGGGGGGAGGTACACTGAAGCTTTCTTT